The 15 T cell receptor beta chains given below trace back to one sample, sequenced in a study of beta chain features in type 1 diabetes. Findings and caveats of the study: Researchers report that Type 1 diabetes patients had moderately but significantly shorter TCRB CDR3s across all four CD4+ subsets.

The antigens for these receptors are not known. As every portion of the isolated RNA was reverse transcribed, the sequencing read expressed TCRB transcripts. Clones were sequenced by immunoSEQ multiplex PCR, and TCRdb holds only the in-frame ones, with some missing. Among about 150,000 clones listed, 7.8% were seen once. The sequencing input was central memory CD4+ T cells from blood. These receptors were collected from a woman in her thirties or forties with type 1 diabetes.

This rearrangement joins TRBV5-6 to TRBJ2-2; TRBD1 aligns across 7 bases. The CDR3 contains 17 residues. V trimming: 4 bases; J trimming: 3 bases; junction bases outside the gene matches: 12. In germline, CDR1 is SGHDT, CDR2 YYEEEE. The CDR3 region has the DNA TGTGCCAGCAGCGGACCCCTCGGGACAGCTTACACCGGGGAGCTGTTTTTT. As protein: CASSGPLGTAYTGELFF.

This clone occurred many times. The chain has TRBV27 and TRBJ2-1, with 7 bases that match TRBD1. CDR1 and CDR2 from the germline V gene are MNHEY and SMNVEV (reference sequence). J was trimmed by 9 bases and V by 5 bases; bases with no gene match: 4. This CDR3 is 12 amino acids long. The CDR3 is CASSQTGLEQFF. The CDR3 DNA is TGTGCCAGCAGTCAGACAGGGCTTGAGCAGTTCTTC.

This clone has only a few counts. This chain connects TRBV29-1 to TRBJ1-4, with TRBD1 identical over 9 bases. Germline V gives CDR1 SQVTM, CDR2 ANQGSEA. V was clipped by 6 bases and J by 8 bases; unmatched bases: 4. CDR3 size: 12 residues. The CDR3 DNA sequence: TGCAGCGTGGGACAGGGAAGCGAAAAACTGTTTTTT. The encoded protein is CSVGQGSEKLFF.

The chain joins TRBV7-2 to TRBJ2-7; 11 bases fit TRBD2. This CDR3 contains 15 residues. After removal of 5 bases from V and 7 bases from J, the junction contained 10 bases not matched to a gene. CDR1 SGHTA and CDR2 FQGNSA come from the germline V gene. DNA for the CDR3: TGTGCCAGCAGCCTTCTAGCGGGAGGCATAGGGGAGCAGTACTTC. This sequence encodes CASSLLAGGIGEQYF.

This clone came up a few times. V usage is TRBV11-2 and J usage is TRBJ1-2; 7 nucleotides agree with TRBD1. V lost 1 base and J lost 4; bases outside the gene matches: 6. This CDR3 comprises 15 residues. Germline CDR1 is SGHAT and CDR2 is FQNNGV. The CDR3 nucleotides read TGTGCCAGCAGCTTAGTCCCGGGACAGCTCTATGGCTACACCTTC. Translating gives CASSLVPGQLYGYTF. Full variable domain (outside the CDR3, taken from reference TRBV11-2 and TRBJ1-2): EAGVAQSPRYKIIEKRQSVAFWCNPISGHATLYWYQQILGQGPKLLIQFQNNGVVDDSQLPKDRFSAERLKGVDSTLKIQPAKLEDSAVYLCASSLVPGQLYGYTFGSGTRLTVV.

Of note for this clone: Other DNA sequences in the sample encode the same CDR3. The chain is built from TRBV29-1 and TRBJ2-5; D not certain. Trimming pared 3 bases from V and 4 bases from J, leaving 6 bases between. Germline V gene sequence: CDR1 SQVTM, CDR2 ANQGSEA. CDR3 length: 11 amino acids. This chain's CDR3 is CSVEVRETQYF. As DNA, the CDR3 is TGCAGCGTTGAGGTCAGAGAGACCCAGTACTTC.

Only a few counts were recorded for this clone. This chain joins TRBV18 and TRBJ2-2; the match to TRBD1 covers 8 bases. V gave up 4 bases and J gave up 0 bases; unmatched junction bases: 4. CDR3 size: 16 residues. Germline V gene lookup returns CDR1 KGHSH and CDR2 LQKENI. This CDR3 is CASSRTGGANTGELFF. The DNA of the CDR3 is TGTGCCAGCTCACGTACAGGGGGAGCGAACACCGGGGAGCTGTTTTTT.

In DNA form, the CDR3 reads TGCGCCAGCAGCACAACAGGGTTGGCGGAGACCCAGTACTTC. This sequence encodes CASSTTGLAETQYF. The V call is TRBV5-1, the J call TRBJ2-5; weak D call: TRBD1 (6 bases). The CDR3 extends over 14 amino acids. From germline, CDR1 is SGHRS and CDR2 YFSETQ. V was cut by 4 bases and J by 5 bases, with 15 bases left in between. Full variable domain (outside the CDR3, taken from reference TRBV5-1 and TRBJ2-5): KAGVTQTPRYLIKTRGQQVTLSCSPISGHRSVSWYQQTPGQGLQFLFEYFSETQRNKGNFPGRFSGRQFSNSRSEMNVSTLELGDSALYLCASSTTGLAETQYFGPGTRLLVL.

The chain is built from TRBV18 and TRBJ1-1; maybe TRBD1 (6 bases). CDR1 is KGHSH and CDR2 is LQKENI in the germline V gene. Deletions cut 5 bases from V and 7 bases from J, with 11 bases between. The CDR3 is made up of 12 amino acids. The CDR3 region has the DNA TGTGCCAGCTCATCGATAGGGGGTGAAGCTTTCTTT. Its translation is CASSSIGGEAFF.

In its sample, this clone was seen a few times. Other nucleotide sequences from this sample produce the same CDR3. The V gene is TRBV7-2, the J gene TRBJ2-5; TRBD2 aligns across 9 bases. Trimming at V came to 3 bases and at J to 2 bases, leaving 1 base not matched to a gene. This CDR3 region has 14 residues. Germline V gives CDR1 SGHTA, CDR2 FQGNSA. CDR3 region: CASSFSGGQETQYF. The CDR3 nucleotides read TGTGCCAGCAGCTTCAGCGGGGGGCAAGAGACCCAGTACTTC.

The rearrangement joins TRBV11-1 to TRBJ1-6; 7 bases agree with TRBD1. The V gene end was trimmed by 5 bases and the J gene end by 7 bases; junction bases not matched to a gene: 14. Germline V CDR1 and CDR2: SGHAT, FQDESV (reference sequence). CDR3 size: 17 residues. The CDR3 sequence: CASSPRTRQGINSPLHF. CDR3 sequence (DNA): TGTGCCAGCAGCCCCCGAACCCGACAGGGCATCAATTCACCCCTCCACTTT.

This clone has more than one count but fewer than ten. V usage is TRBV19 and J usage is TRBJ1-1; D ambiguous. V gave up 0 bases and J gave up 3 bases, with 8 bases separating them. The CDR3 contains 14 residues. The germline CDR1 and CDR2 sequences are LNHDA and SQIVND (reference sequence). CDR3 in DNA: TGTGCCAGTAGTATAGACCCGGGTTACACTGAAGCTTTCTTT. Encoded protein: CASSIDPGYTEAFF.

This clone was observed a handful of times. The chain carries TRBV30 and TRBJ2-5, with D hard to call. V lost 1 base to trimming and J lost 2 bases, with 8 bases between them. The CDR3 has 13 residues. In germline, CDR1 is GTSNPN, CDR2 SVGIG (reference sequence). The CDR3 sequence is CAWSGGRQETQYF. DNA for the CDR3: TGTGCCTGGAGTGGTGGCAGGCAAGAGACCCAGTACTTC.

This clone was seen a few times. The rearrangement joins TRBV9 to TRBJ2-3, with D maybe TRBD2 (6 bases). Germline assignment: CDR1 SGDLS and CDR2 YYNGEE. The V end lost 4 bases, the J end lost 2 bases, and 14 bases lay between the germline ends. CDR3 size: 15 residues. The CDR3 protein is CASSFTGTFTDTQYF. Here the CDR3 DNA reads TGTGCCAGCAGCTTTACGGGGACTTTCACAGATACGCAGTATTTT.

This chain connects TRBV5-1 to TRBJ2-5; TRBD2 matches 9 bases. Germline assignment: CDR1 SGHRS and CDR2 YFSETQ. The V and J ends lost 4 bases and 5 bases, in that order; junction bases with no gene match: 12. This CDR3 spans 16 amino acids. The chain's CDR3 is CASSLTLAGSGETQYF. DNA for the CDR3: TGCGCCAGCAGCCTGACACTAGCGGGCTCTGGGGAGACCCAGTACTTC.